A selection of T cell receptor beta chains follows, all from one sample in a study of beta chain features in type 1 diabetes. Measured with immunoSEQ multiplex PCR; TCRdb has only the in-frame clones, and not every one. The sample includes 500,000 to 800,000 clones, around 12% of them seen just once. Sequencing was performed on naive CD4+ T cells from blood. These receptor sequences come from a man between 25 and 39 years old with type 1 diabetes. The CDR3 runs from the conserved cysteine through the conserved F or W. A D gene is named only where the DNA matches it firmly. Clone size is given for some rows only: seen once, a few or many times, or a class if the clone is expanded.

d_gene	j_gene	v_gene	abundance	CDR3nt	CDR3aa
TRBD1	TRBJ1-1	TRBV7-2	-	TGTGCCAGCAGCAGGGACAGACTCAATTTTGAAGCTTTCTTT	CASSRDRLNFEAFF
-	TRBJ1-5	TRBV6-5	-	TGTGCCAGCAGGGCGCCCCAGCATTTT	CASRAPQHF
-	TRBJ2-3	TRBV27	few	TGTGCCAGCAGTTTGGCAGGGCTAAGAGATACGCAGTATTTT	CASSLAGLRDTQYF
TRBD2	TRBJ2-7	TRBV25-1	-	TGTGCCACCTCCGTAGCGGGGGGTTACGAGCAGTACTTC	CATSVAGGYEQYF
TRBD2	TRBJ2-1	TRBV5-1	few	TGCGCCAGCAGCGAAGGTAGCGGGGAAATTATCTACAATGAGCAGTTCTTC	CASSEGSGEIIYNEQFF
-	TRBJ2-5	TRBV27	few	TGTGCCAGCAGACGACAGGCGATTGCCGAGACCCAGTACTTC	CASRRQAIAETQYF
-	TRBJ1-3	TRBV4-3	-	TGCGCCAGCAGCCATACAGCTGGCTCTGGAAACACCATATATTTT	CASSHTAGSGNTIYF
-	TRBJ1-5	TRBV7-9	few	TGTGCCAGCAGCTTTGGGCCGTACGGGCAAAGGGGCAATCAGCCCCAGCATTTT	CASSFGPYGQRGNQPQHF
-	TRBJ2-7	TRBV27	few	TGTGCCAGCAGAGGGTGGGACGAGCAGTACTTC	CASRGWDEQYF
-	TRBJ1-5	TRBV9	-	TGTGCCAGCAGCGTAGGAAAAGGTGGGAATCAGCCCCAGCATTTT	CASSVGKGGNQPQHF